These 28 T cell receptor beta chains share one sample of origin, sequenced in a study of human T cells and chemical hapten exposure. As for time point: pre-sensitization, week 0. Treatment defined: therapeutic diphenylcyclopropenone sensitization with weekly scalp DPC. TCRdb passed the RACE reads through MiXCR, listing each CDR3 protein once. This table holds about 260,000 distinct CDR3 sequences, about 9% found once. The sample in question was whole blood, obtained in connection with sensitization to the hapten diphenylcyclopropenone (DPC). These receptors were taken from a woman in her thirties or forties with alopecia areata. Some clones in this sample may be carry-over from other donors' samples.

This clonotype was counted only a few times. For the CDR3, the DNA is TGCGCCAGCAGCCAAGTAGGAAATGAGCAGTTCTTC. Protein product: CASSQVGNEQFF. This rearrangement joins TRBV4-3 to TRBJ2-1; D gene uncertain. Germline V CDR1 and CDR2: LGHNA, YSLEER. The CDR3 consists of 12 residues. The germline V and J ends were trimmed by 1 base and 7 bases, with 5 bases remaining between them.

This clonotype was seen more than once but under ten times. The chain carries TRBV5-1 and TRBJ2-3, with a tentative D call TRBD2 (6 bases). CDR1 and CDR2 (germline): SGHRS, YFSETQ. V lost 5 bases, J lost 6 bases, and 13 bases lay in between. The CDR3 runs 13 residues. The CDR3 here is CASSTAGLDTQYF. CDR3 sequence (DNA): TGCGCCAGCAGTACGGCGGGGCTTGATACGCAGTATTTT.

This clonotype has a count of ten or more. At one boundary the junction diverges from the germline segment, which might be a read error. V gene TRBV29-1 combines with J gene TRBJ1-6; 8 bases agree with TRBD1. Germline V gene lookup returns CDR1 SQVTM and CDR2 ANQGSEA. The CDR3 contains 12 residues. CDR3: CSVKALGQESHF. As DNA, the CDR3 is TGCAGCGTTAAGGCCCTGGGACAGGAAAGTCATTTT.

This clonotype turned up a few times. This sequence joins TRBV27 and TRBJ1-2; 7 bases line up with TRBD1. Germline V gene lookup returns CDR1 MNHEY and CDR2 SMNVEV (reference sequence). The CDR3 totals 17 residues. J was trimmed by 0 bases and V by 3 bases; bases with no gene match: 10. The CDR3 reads CASSLGRQGGSNYGYTF. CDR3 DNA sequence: TGTGCCAGCAGTTTGGGGAGACAGGGAGGTTCTAACTATGGCTACACCTTC.

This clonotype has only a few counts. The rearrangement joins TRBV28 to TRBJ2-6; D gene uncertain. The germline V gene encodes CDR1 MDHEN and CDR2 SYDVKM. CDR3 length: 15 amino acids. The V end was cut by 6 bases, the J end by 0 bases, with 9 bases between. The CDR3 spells CASRPTGSGANVLTF. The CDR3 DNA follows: TGTGCCAGCAGACCTACCGGCTCTGGGGCCAACGTCCTGACTTTC.

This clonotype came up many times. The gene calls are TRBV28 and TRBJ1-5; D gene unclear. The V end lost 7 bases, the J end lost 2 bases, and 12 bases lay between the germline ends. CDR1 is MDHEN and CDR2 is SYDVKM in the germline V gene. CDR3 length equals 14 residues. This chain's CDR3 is CASTTRAGNQPQHF. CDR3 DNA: TGTGCCAGCACCACGAGGGCCGGCAATCAGCCCCAGCATTTT.

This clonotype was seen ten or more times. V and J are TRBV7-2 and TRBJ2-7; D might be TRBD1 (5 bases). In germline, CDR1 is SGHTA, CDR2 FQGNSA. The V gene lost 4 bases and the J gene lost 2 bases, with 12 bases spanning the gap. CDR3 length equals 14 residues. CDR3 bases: TGTGCCAGCAGCTGGGCCCAGGGCCCCTACGAGCAGTACTTC. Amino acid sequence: CASSWAQGPYEQYF.

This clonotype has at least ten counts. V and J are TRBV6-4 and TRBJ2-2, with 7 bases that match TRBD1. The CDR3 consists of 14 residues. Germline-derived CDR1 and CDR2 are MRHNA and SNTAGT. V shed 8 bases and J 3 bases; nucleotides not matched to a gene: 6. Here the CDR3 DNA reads TGTGCCAGCCGACAGGGTGGGGACACCGGGGAGCTGTTTTTT. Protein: CASRQGGDTGELFF.

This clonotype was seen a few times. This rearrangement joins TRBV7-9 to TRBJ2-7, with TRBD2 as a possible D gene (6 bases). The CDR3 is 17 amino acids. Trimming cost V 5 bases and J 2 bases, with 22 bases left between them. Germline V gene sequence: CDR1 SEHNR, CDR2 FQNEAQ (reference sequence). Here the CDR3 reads CASSRWPAGPAAYEQYF. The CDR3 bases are TGTGCCAGCAGCCGTTGGCCAGCGGGTCCCGCCGCCTACGAGCAGTACTTC.

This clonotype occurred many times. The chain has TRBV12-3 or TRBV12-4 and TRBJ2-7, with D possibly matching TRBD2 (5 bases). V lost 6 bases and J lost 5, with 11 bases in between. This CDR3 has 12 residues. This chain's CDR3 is CASSRTRNEQYF. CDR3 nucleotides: TGTGCCAGCAGCCGTACTAGAAACGAGCAGTACTTC.

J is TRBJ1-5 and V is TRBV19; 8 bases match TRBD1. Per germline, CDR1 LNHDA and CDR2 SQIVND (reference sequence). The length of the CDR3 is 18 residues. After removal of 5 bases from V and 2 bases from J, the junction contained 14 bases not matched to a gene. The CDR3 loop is CASSPRTGTWVGNQPQHF. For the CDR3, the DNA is TGTGCCAGTAGTCCCCGGACAGGGACTTGGGTAGGCAATCAGCCCCAGCATTTT.

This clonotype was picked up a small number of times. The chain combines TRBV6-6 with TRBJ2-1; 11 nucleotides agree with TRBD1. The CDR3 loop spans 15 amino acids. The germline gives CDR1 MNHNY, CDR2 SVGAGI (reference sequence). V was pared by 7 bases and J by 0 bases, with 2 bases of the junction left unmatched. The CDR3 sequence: CASTGTGGSYNEQFF. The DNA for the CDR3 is TGTGCCAGCACTGGGACAGGGGGCTCCTACAATGAGCAGTTCTTC.

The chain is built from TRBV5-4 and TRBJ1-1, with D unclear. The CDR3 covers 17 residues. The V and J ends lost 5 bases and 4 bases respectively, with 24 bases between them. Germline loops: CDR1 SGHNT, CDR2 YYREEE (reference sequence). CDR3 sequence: CASRRFLDPFGGTEAFF. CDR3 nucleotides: TGTGCCAGCAGGCGATTCTTGGACCCTTTCGGCGGCACTGAAGCTTTCTTT.

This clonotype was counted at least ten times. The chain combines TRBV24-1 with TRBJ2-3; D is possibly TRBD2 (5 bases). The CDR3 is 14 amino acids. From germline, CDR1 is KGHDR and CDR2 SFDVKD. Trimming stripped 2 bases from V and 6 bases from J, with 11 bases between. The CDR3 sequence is CATSDSLAGDTQYF. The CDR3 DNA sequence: TGTGCCACCAGTGATTCTCTAGCCGGGGATACGCAGTATTTT.

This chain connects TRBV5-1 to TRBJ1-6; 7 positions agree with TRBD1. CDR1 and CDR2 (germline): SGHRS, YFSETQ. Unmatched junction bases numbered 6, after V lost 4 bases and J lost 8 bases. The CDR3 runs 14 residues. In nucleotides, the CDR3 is TGCGCCAGCAGCCCCGGGACAGCGGATTCACCCCTCCACTTT. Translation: CASSPGTADSPLHF. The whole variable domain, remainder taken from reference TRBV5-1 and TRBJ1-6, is KAGVTQTPRYLIKTRGQQVTLSCSPISGHRSVSWYQQTPGQGLQFLFEYFSETQRNKGNFPGRFSGRQFSNSRSEMNVSTLELGDSALYLCASSPGTADSPLHFGNGTRLTVT.

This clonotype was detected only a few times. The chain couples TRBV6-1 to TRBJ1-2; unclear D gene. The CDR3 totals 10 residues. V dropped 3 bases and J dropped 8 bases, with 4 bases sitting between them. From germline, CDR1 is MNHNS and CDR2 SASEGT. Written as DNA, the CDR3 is TGTGCCAGCAGTGAGGAAGGCTACACCTTC. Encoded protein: CASSEEGYTF.

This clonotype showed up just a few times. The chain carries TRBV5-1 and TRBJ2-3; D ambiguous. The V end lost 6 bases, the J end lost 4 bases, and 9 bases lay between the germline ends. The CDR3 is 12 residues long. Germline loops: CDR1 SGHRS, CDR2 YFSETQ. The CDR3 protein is CASTQSADTQYF. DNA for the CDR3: TGCGCCAGCACCCAGTCCGCAGATACGCAGTATTTT.

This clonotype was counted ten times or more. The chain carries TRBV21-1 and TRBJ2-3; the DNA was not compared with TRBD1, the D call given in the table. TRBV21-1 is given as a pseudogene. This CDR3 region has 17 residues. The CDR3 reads CASSKVQTGCRADTQYF. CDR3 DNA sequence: TGTGCCAGCAGCAAGGTACAGACAGGGTGTAGGGCAGATACGCAGTATTTT.

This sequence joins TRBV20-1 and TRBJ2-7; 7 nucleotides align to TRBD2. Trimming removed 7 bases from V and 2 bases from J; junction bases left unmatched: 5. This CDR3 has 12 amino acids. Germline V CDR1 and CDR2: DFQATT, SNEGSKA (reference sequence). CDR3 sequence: CSVRTSPYEQYF. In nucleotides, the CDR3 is TGCAGTGTTCGGACTAGTCCCTACGAGCAGTACTTC.

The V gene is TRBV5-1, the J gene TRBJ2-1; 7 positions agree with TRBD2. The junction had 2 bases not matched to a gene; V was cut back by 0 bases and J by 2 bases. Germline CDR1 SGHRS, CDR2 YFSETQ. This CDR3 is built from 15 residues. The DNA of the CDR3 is TGCGCCAGCAGCTTGGTGGCGGGAGCCTACAATGAGCAGTTCTTC. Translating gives CASSLVAGAYNEQFF.

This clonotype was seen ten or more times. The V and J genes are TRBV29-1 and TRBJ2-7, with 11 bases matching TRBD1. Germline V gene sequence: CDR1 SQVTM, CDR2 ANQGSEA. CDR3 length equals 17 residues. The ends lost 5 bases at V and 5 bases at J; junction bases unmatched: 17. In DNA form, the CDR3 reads TGCAGCGTTTTGTTAAAACCGGGACAGGGGGTTATGAACGAGCAGTACTTC. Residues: CSVLLKPGQGVMNEQYF.

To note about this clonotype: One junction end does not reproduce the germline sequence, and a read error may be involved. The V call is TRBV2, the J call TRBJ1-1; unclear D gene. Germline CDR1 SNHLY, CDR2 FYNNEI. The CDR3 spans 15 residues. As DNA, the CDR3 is TGTGCCAGCAGAGAAGACCTTATGACGGACACTGAAGCTTTCTTT. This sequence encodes CASREDLMTDTEAFF.

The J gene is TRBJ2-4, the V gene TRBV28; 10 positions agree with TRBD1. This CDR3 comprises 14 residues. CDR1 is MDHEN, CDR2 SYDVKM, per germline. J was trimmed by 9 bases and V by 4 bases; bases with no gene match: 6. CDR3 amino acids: CASSWGQGRVIQYF. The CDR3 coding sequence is TGTGCCAGCAGTTGGGGACAGGGGAGAGTCATTCAGTACTTC. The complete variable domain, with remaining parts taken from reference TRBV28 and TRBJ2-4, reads DVKVTQSSRYLVKRTGEKVFLECVQDMDHENMFWYRQDPGLGLRLIYFSYDVKMKEKGDIPEGYSVSREKKERFSLILESASTNQTSMYLCASSWGQGRVIQYFGAGTRLSVL.

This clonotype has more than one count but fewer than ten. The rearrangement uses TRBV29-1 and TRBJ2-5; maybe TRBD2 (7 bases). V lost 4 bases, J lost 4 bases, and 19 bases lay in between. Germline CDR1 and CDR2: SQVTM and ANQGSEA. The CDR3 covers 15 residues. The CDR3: CSVAESPGEGETQYF. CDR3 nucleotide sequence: TGCAGCGTTGCCGAATCCCCAGGGGAGGGAGAGACCCAGTACTTC.

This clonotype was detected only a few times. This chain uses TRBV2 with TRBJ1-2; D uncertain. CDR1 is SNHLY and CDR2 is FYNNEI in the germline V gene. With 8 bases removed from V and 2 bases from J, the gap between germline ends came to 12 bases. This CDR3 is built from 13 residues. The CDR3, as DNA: TGTGCCAGCTTACCCACAGAGAACTATGGCTACACCTTC. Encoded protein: CASLPTENYGYTF.

The DNA of the CDR3 is TGCGCCCTAGCCGGCAGGCCGACTTACGAGCAGTACTTC. Protein sequence: CALAGRPTYEQYF. This chain joins TRBV4-3 and TRBJ2-7; tentatively, D is TRBD2 (5 bases). Germline CDR1 reads LGHNA; CDR2 reads YSLEER. The V end lost 11 bases, the J end lost 4 bases, and 18 bases lay between the germline ends. This CDR3 is 13 amino acids long.

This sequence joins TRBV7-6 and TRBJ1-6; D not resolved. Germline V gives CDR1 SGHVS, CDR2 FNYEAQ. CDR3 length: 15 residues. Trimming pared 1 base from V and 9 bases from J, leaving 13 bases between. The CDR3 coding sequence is TGTGCCAGCAGCTTAGGAGAGGGTCAAGGTTCACCCCTCCACTTT. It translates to CASSLGEGQGSPLHF. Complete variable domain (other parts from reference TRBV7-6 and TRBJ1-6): GAGVSQSPRYKVTKRGQDVALRCDPISGHVSLYWYRQALGQGPEFLTYFNYEAQQDKSGLPNDRFSAERPEGSISTLTIQRTEQRDSAMYRCASSLGEGQGSPLHFGNGTRLTVT.

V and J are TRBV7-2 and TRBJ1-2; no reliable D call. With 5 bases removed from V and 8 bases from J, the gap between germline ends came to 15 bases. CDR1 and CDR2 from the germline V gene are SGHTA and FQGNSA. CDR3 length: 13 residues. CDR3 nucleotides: TGTGCCAGCAGCCCTGGGCAGTTGCGAGGCTACACCTTC. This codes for CASSPGQLRGYTF.